This TCR beta chain is from a study of OX40 agonist ivuxolimab in advanced cancers. For the study at large: Under the entry rules, prior anti-PD-1, anti-PD-L1 or anti-CTLA-4 therapy was allowed, and less than 50% had some.

Study conclusions and caveats: Normalized expansion of T-cell clones was also low for some nonresponders. Both blood CD4+ and CD8+ T cells showed clonal growth by week 6 at 0.1 to 3.0 mg/kg.

This CDR3 is 14 amino acids long. The germline CDR1 and CDR2 sequences are MNHEY and SMNVEV (reference sequence). V lost 8 bases, J lost 3 bases, and 5 bases stayed unmatched. This clone occurred a few times. Its antigen is unknown. Sampling times: baseline, cycle 4 day 1, cycle 7 day 1. The data were produced by immunoSEQ multiplex PCR, yet TCRdb's version contains in-frame clones alone and is incomplete. The table lists 15,000 to 20,000 clones, 55% to 75% of them singletons, with roughly 22% in the top ten. The chain links TRBV27 to TRBJ2-1, with 9 bases lining up with TRBD1. This receptor was taken from an adult with an advanced solid tumor such as melanoma, head and neck, liver or kidney cancer. The sample was CD4+ or CD8+ T cells sorted from blood, taken in a trial of the OX40 agonist ivuxolimab. As DNA, the CDR3 is TGTGCCAGCGTTACAGGGGGCAACTACAATGAGCAGTTCTTC. Its protein is CASVTGGNYNEQFF.